A single sample is the source of the 23 T cell receptor beta chains below, sequenced in a study of tumor and adjacent non-tumor tissue in lung cancer. No cell sorting was done before RNA was extracted from the tissue. More than 3 cm separated this lung sample from the edge of the tumor. Three rounds of nested PCR, following a modified ARM-PCR protocol, produced the TCRbeta library. TCRdb itself ran the multiplex PCR reads through MiXCR, one entry per CDR3 protein. This sample has around 100,000 distinct CDR3 sequences, with approximately 60% found just once. The sequencing input was distant non-tumor lung tissue. These receptors all come from a young man with non-small cell lung cancer.

As regards this clonotype: Because it lacks the conserved phenylalanine or tryptophan at the end, this CDR3 is likely a read error. This chain uses TRBV20-1 with TRBJ2-1, with 9 bases aligning to TRBD2. This CDR3 is built from 15 residues. Germline V gene data show CDR1 as DFQATT and CDR2 as SNEGSKA (reference sequence). Unmatched junction bases numbered 16, after V lost 8 bases and J lost 8 bases. CDR3 residues: CSTLTGTSILHEQFL. In DNA form, the CDR3 reads TGCAGTACCCTGACCGGGACTAGCATTCTCCATGAGCAGTTCCTC.

Points on this clonotype: The junction shows a germline mismatch at one end, possibly a read error. This chain joins TRBV12-3 or TRBV12-4 and TRBJ2-4, with no clear D. This CDR3 has 12 residues. The CDR3 loop reads CASSLADHIQYF. CDR3 nucleotides: TGTGCCAGCAGTTTAGCGGACCACATTCAATACTTC.

The chain carries TRBV28 and TRBJ2-3; 14 nucleotides align to TRBD2. The CDR3 contains 16 residues. V lost 4 bases to trimming and J lost 2 bases; unmatched junction nucleotides: 2. Germline loops: CDR1 MDHEN, CDR2 SYDVKM. The CDR3 loop is CASSWTSGRSTDTQYF. The CDR3 coding sequence is TGTGCCAGCAGTTGGACTAGCGGGAGGTCCACAGATACGCAGTATTTT.

The sample holds a few counts of this clonotype. The chain employs TRBV24-1 and TRBJ2-2; 8 bases agree with TRBD2. CDR1 and CDR2 (germline): KGHDR, SFDVKD. V was clipped by 3 bases and J by 3 bases; unmatched bases: 8. The CDR3 has 17 residues. CDR3 in amino acids: CATSDASGSGYTGELFF. CDR3 DNA sequence: TGTGCCACCAGTGATGCCAGCGGGAGCGGCTACACCGGGGAGCTGTTTTTT.

This clonotype was counted only a few times. The chain couples TRBV27 to TRBJ1-4, with 7 bases lining up with TRBD1. In germline, CDR1 is MNHEY, CDR2 SMNVEV (reference sequence). The trim removed 7 bases at V and 5 bases at J, leaving 10 bases unmatched. CDR3 size: 15 residues. CDR3 sequence: CASKPWARGNEKLFF. The CDR3 DNA is TGTGCCAGCAAACCCTGGGCCAGGGGGAATGAAAAACTGTTTTTT.

This clonotype was seen only a few times. A much larger clone lies a single base off, so this may be a read error. The rearrangement links TRBV11-3 to TRBJ2-7; 10 nucleotides line up with TRBD1. CDR1 is SGHNT, CDR2 YENEEA, per germline. The ends lost 5 bases at V and 2 bases at J; junction bases unmatched: 6. The CDR3 runs to 15 residues. This CDR3 is CASSQVGTGAYEQYF. In DNA, the CDR3 is TGTGCCAGCAGCCAGGTCGGGACAGGGGCCTACGAGCAGTACTTC.

As for this clonotype: At one of its ends the junction is not consistent with the germline gene, which may arise from a read error. The chain has TRBV11-1 and TRBJ1-4, with 9 bases matching TRBD1. The CDR3 consists of 17 residues. Germline V gene sequence: CDR1 SGHAT, CDR2 FQDESV (reference sequence). For the CDR3, the DNA is TGCGCCAGCAGCCGAACCGGACAGGGGATAAAAAGTGAAAAACTGCTTTTT. Protein: CASSRTGQGIKSEKLLF. Based on the CDR3 plus reference TRBV11-1 and TRBJ1-4, the full variable domain is EAEVAQSPRYKITEKSQAVAFWCDPISGHATLYWYRQILGQGPELLVQFQDESVVDDSQLPKDRFSAERLKGVDSTLKIQPAELGDSAMYLCASSRTGQGIKSEKLLFGSGTQLSVL.

On this clonotype itself: A much larger clone lies a single base off, so this may be a read error. The gene calls are TRBV12-3 or TRBV12-4 and TRBJ1-2; TRBD1 might be the D (6 bases). CDR3 length: 16 amino acids. Between the trimmed V and J ends, which lost 5 bases and 1 base, there was a span of 17 bases. The CDR3 loop reads CASSALMGHLNYGYTF. The CDR3 DNA follows: TGTGCCAGCAGTGCACTCATGGGACACCTTAACTATGGCTACACCTTC.

A note on this clonotype: Being one base from a much bigger clone, this may be a read error. V usage is TRBV6-2 or TRBV6-3 and J usage is TRBJ1-1; 9 bases match TRBD1. Germline CDR1 MNHEY, CDR2 SVGEGT. The CDR3 covers 14 residues. The chain's CDR3 is CTSSQTQGATEAFF. The CDR3 region has the DNA TGTACCAGCAGTCAGACACAGGGGGCCACTGAAGCTTTCTTT.

Remarks on this clonotype: Compared with germline, one end of the junction differs, possibly owing to a read error. V usage is TRBV6-5 and J usage is TRBJ2-7; D is perhaps TRBD1 (5 bases). Germline CDR1 reads MNHEY; CDR2 reads SVGAGI. This CDR3 has 16 amino acids. The CDR3 protein is CASSYDSSLSSYEQYF. As DNA, the CDR3 is TGTGCCAGCAGTTACGACAGTAGCTTGAGCTCCTACGAGCAGTACTTT.

This clonotype appeared a single time. V gene TRBV4-3 combines with J gene TRBJ1-6; perhaps TRBD1 as D (5 bases). The CDR3 consists of 17 residues. Trimming shortened V by 4 bases and J by 0 bases, and 13 bases separated the two germline ends. CDR1 is LGHNA, CDR2 YSLEER, per germline. The CDR3 sequence: CASSRQFDSSYNSPLHF. CDR3 DNA sequence: TGCGCCAGCAGCCGACAGTTTGACAGCTCCTATAATTCACCCCTCCACTTT.

Comment on this clonotype: Since a much larger clone is just one base distant, this may be a read error. The chain carries TRBV10-3 and TRBJ2-5; 10 nucleotides agree with TRBD2. Trimming removed 6 bases from V and 5 bases from J; junction bases left unmatched: 9. The germline CDR1 and CDR2 sequences are ENHRY and SYGVKD. This CDR3 has 15 amino acids. CDR3 protein: CAISAMASGGETQYF. CDR3 nucleotides: TGTGCCATCAGCGCAATGGCTAGCGGGGGTGAGACCCAGTACTTC.

Remarks on this clonotype: Mismatch with germline at one junction end may stem from a read error. This chain uses TRBV6-4 with TRBJ2-3; 9 positions match TRBD2. The CDR3 loop spans 15 amino acids. The germline CDR1 and CDR2 sequences are MRHNA and SNTAGT. Written as DNA, the CDR3 is TGTGCCAGAAGTGACTCGGCGGGGGGGACAGATACGCAGTATTTT. Residues: CARSDSAGGTDTQYF.

This clonotype was seen repeatedly, ten times or more. The chain is built from TRBV20-1 and TRBJ2-3; TRBD2 agrees at 10 bases. With 3 bases clipped from V and 4 bases from J, the junction kept 7 bases outside the gene matches. The CDR3 is made up of 15 amino acids. Looked up from germline, CDR1 is DFQATT and CDR2 is SNEGSKA (reference sequence). The CDR3, as DNA: TGCAGTGCTAGCCCCGGGACTAGCGTCCCAGATACGCAGTATTTT. Its protein is CSASPGTSVPDTQYF.

For this clonotype: The junction departs from the called germline gene at one end, perhaps through a read error. The V and J genes are TRBV11-2 and TRBJ2-1; no clear D gene. CDR3 length equals 11 residues. In germline, CDR1 is SGHAT, CDR2 FQNNGV. The CDR3 reads CASNPLDEHFF. CDR3 in DNA: TGTGCCAGCAACCCTTTGGATGAGCACTTCTTC.

The V gene is TRBV11-2, the J gene TRBJ2-1; D gene ambiguous. The CDR3 length is 14 residues. The germline gives CDR1 SGHAT, CDR2 FQNNGV. Trimming shortened V by 6 bases and J by 5 bases, and 14 bases separated the two germline ends. The CDR3 protein is CASSPTPDHNEQFF. The CDR3, as DNA: TGTGCCAGCAGTCCGACTCCTGACCACAATGAGCAGTTCTTC. The entire variable domain, with the rest obtained from reference TRBV11-2 and TRBJ2-1, is as follows: EAGVAQSPRYKIIEKRQSVAFWCNPISGHATLYWYQQILGQGPKLLIQFQNNGVVDDSQLPKDRFSAERLKGVDSTLKIQPAKLEDSAVYLCASSPTPDHNEQFFGPGTRLTVL.

For this clonotype: It is likely a read error, because the conserved phenylalanine at the end of the CDR3 is missing. The rearrangement uses TRBV20-1 and TRBJ1-5; 7 nucleotides line up with TRBD1. Germline CDR1 is DFQATT and CDR2 is SNEGSKA (reference sequence). CDR3 size: 14 residues. V lost 6 bases, J lost 6 bases, and 11 bases stayed unmatched. CDR3 sequence: CSAPGTGDFQPQHS. The DNA of the CDR3 is TGCAGTGCACCCGGTACAGGGGATTTTCAGCCCCAGCATTCT.

This clonotype has more than one count but fewer than ten. This may arise from a read error, as a much more abundant clone is one base away. V and J are TRBV6-1 and TRBJ2-7, with 8 bases that match TRBD2. Per germline, CDR1 MNHNS and CDR2 SASEGT. Trimming took 8 bases from V and 2 from J; bases not matched to a gene: 8. This CDR3 has 14 residues. The CDR3 loop reads CASQGLVGPYEQYF. CDR3 nucleotides: TGTGCCAGCCAGGGACTAGTGGGACCCTACGAGCAGTACTTC.

With regard to this clonotype: Given the absence of the conserved phenylalanine or tryptophan at the CDR3 end, a read error is likely. The CDR3 nucleotides read TGTGCCAGCAGCCGGACAGCTCTGAACGCTGAAGCTTTCATT. This codes for CASSRTALNAEAFI. The chain couples TRBV11-1 to TRBJ1-1; maybe TRBD1 (6 bases). The V gene's germline CDR1 is SGHAT and CDR2 FQDESV (reference sequence). The CDR3 has 14 amino acids.

With respect to this clonotype: A junction boundary mismatches the germline segment, possibly from a read error. This rearrangement joins TRBV20-1 to TRBJ2-3; possible D gene TRBD1, 6 bases. CDR3 size: 14 residues. CDR1 and CDR2 from the germline V gene are DFQATT and SNEGSKA (reference sequence). CDR3: CSASVDRMTDTQYF. The CDR3 bases are TGCAGTGCTAGTGTAGACAGGATGACAGATACGCAGTACTTT.

A single count supports this clonotype. Given a much more abundant clone one base away, this may be a read error. The chain employs TRBV11-2 and TRBJ2-3, with 10 nucleotides matching TRBD1. The J call is doubtful: the DNA matches TRBJ1-5 better. The CDR3 has 15 amino acids. Germline values: CDR1 SGHAT, CDR2 FQNNGV. The CDR3 DNA reads TGTGCCAGCAGCACCAGACAGGGGGCGGCGGATACGCAGCATTTT. As protein: CASSTRQGAADTQHF.

The CDR3 bases are TGTGCCAGCAGTTACCAGACTAGCGGGGGGAATGAGCAGTTCTTC. Its protein product is CASSYQTSGGNEQFF. The rearrangement joins TRBV6-2 or TRBV6-3 to TRBJ2-1; 13 bases are shared with TRBD2. Germline V CDR1 and CDR2: MNHEY, SVGEGT. The CDR3 sequence is 15 residues long. The J segment lost 7 bases and the V segment lost 2 bases, leaving 2 bases of the junction unmatched.

As regards this clonotype: The junction differs from germline at one of its ends, possibly a read error. The chain links TRBV7-9 to TRBJ2-5; possibly TRBD1 for D (6 bases). Germline V gene sequence: CDR1 SEHNR, CDR2 FQNEAQ (reference sequence). The CDR3 is made up of 15 amino acids. The DNA of the CDR3 is TGTGCCAGCAGCTTAAACGGACAGTTCCAAGAGACCAAGTACTTC. It yields the protein CASSLNGQFQETKYF.